This entry concerns a single T cell receptor (beta chain). Generated by immunoSEQ multiplex PCR, the TCRdb table keeps only in-frame clones and is missing some. The data contain under 2.5 million clones, roughly 90% of them singletons. The entry originates in a study of shared clonotypes between healthy human individuals. The germline CDR1 and CDR2 sequences are SGHTA and FQGNSA. Trimming removed 3 bases from V and 5 bases from J; junction bases left unmatched: 7. The length of the CDR3 is 14 residues. Sequenced material: naive CD4+ T cells from PBMCs. Described subset: CD45RA+ positively selected. This sequence was found in a man aged 18 to 35 in good health. Some clones in this sample may be carry-over from other donors' samples. This sequence joins TRBV7-2 and TRBJ2-7, with 7 bases matching TRBD2. In nucleotides, the CDR3 is TGTGCCAGCAGCTTCCGTCTAGCGGTCCACGAGCAGTACTTC. Translation gives CASSFRLAVHEQYF.